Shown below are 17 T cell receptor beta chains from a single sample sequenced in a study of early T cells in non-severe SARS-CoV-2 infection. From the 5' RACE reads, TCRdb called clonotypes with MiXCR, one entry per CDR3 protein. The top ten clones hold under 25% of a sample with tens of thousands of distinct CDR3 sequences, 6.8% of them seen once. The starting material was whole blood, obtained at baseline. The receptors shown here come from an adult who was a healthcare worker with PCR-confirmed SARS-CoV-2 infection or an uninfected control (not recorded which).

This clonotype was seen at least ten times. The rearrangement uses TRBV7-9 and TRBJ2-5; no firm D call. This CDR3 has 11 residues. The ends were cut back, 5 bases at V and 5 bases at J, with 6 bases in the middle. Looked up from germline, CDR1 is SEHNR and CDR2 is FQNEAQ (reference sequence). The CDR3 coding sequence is TGTGCCAGCAGCCGAAAGGAGACCCAGTACTTC. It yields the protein CASSRKETQYF. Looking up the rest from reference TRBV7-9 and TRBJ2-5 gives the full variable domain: DTGVSQNPRHKITKRGQNVTFRCDPISEHNRLYWYRQTLGQGPEFLTYFQNEAQLEKSRLLSDRFSAERPKGSFSTLEIQRTEQGDSAMYLCASSRKETQYFGPGTRLLVL.

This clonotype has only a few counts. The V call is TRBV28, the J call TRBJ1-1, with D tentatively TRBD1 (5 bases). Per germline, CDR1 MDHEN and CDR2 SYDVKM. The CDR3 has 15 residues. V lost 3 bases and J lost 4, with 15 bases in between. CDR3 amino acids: CASSFNAGIGTEAFF. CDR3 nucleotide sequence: TGTGCCAGCAGTTTTAACGCAGGGATCGGCACTGAAGCTTTCTTT.

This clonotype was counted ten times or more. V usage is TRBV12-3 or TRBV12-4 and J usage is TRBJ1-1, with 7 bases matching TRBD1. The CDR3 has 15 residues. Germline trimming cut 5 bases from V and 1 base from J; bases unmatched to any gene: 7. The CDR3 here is CASSLTGQPNTEAFF. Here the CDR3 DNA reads TGTGCCAGCAGTCTTACGGGACAGCCGAACACTGAAGCTTTCTTT.

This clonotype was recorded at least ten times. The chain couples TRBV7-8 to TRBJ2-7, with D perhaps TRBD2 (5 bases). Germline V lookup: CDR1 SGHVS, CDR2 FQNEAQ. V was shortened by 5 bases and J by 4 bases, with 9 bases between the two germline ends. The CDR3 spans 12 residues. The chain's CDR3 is CASSVSGYEQYF. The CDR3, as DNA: TGTGCCAGCAGCGTCAGCGGATACGAGCAGTACTTC. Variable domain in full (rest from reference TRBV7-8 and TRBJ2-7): GAGVSQSPRYKVAKRGQDVALRCDPISGHVSLFWYQQALGQGPEFLTYFQNEAQLDKSGLPSDRFFAERPEGSVSTLKIQRTQQEDSAVYLCASSVSGYEQYFGPGTRLTVT.

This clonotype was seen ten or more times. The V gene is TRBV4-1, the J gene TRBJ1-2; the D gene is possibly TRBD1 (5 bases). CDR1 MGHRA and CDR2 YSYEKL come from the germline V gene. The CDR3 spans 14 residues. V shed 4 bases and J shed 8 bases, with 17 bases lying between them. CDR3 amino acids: CASSPWGDGEGYTF. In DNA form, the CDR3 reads TGCGCCAGCAGCCCATGGGGGGACGGTGAAGGCTACACCTTC.

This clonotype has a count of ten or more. The CDR3 region is CASSESGERTEAFF. CDR3 nucleotides: TGTGCCAGCAGTGAGTCAGGGGAGAGGACTGAAGCTTTCTTT. This chain uses TRBV6-4 with TRBJ1-1, with D maybe TRBD1 (6 bases). The CDR3 is 14 amino acids. In germline, CDR1 is MRHNA, CDR2 SNTAGT. Trimming stripped 3 bases from V and 5 bases from J, with 13 bases between.

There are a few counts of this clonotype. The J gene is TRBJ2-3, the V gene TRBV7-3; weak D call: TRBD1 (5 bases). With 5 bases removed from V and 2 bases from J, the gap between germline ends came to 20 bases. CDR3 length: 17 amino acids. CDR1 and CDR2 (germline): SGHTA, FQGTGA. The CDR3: CASSKSKTATDTDTQYF. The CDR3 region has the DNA TGTGCCAGCAGCAAAAGTAAAACAGCGACAGACACAGATACGCAGTATTTT.

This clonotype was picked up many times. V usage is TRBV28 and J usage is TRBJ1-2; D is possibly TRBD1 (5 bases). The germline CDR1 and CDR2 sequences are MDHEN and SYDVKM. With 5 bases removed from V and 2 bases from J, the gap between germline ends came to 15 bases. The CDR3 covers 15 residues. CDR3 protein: CASSPLRGVNYGYTF. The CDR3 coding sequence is TGTGCCAGCAGTCCCCTGAGAGGGGTCAACTATGGCTACACCTTC.

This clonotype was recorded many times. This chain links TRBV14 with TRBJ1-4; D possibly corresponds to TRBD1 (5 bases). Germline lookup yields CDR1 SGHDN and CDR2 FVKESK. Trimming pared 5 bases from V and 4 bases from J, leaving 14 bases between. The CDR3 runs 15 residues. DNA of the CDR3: TGTGCCAGCAGCTCTACGGGGACCTTTAATGAAAAACTGTTTTTT. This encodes CASSSTGTFNEKLFF. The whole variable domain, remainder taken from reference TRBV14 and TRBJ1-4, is EAGVTQFPSHSVIEKGQTVTLRCDPISGHDNLYWYRRVMGKEIKFLLHFVKESKQDESGMPNNRFLAERTGGTYSTLKVQPAELEDSGVYFCASSSTGTFNEKLFFGSGTQLSVL.

The CDR3 sequence: CASSYGPNSGNTIYF. In nucleotides, the CDR3 is TGTGCCAGCAGTTACGGGCCGAACTCTGGAAACACCATATATTTT. The chain has TRBV6-6 and TRBJ1-3; D unclear. This CDR3 is 15 amino acids long. Per germline, CDR1 MNHNY and CDR2 SVGAGI (reference sequence). Trimming stripped 2 bases from V and 0 bases from J, with 8 bases between.

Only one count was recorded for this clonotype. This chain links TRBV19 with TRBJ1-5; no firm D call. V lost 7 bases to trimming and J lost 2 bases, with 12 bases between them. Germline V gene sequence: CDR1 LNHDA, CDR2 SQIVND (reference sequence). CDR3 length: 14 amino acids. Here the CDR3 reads CASTIGQGNQPQHF. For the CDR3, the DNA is TGTGCCAGTACCATTGGGCAGGGCAATCAGCCCCAGCATTTT.

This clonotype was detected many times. CDR3 sequence (DNA): TGTGCCAGCAGCTCAAACCGACGGATGGTCACTAAAGAGCAGTACTTC. As protein: CASSSNRRMVTKEQYF. This rearrangement joins TRBV11-2 to TRBJ2-7; no clear D gene. V lost 4 bases, J lost 7 bases, and 23 bases lay in between. Germline CDR1 SGHAT, CDR2 FQNNGV. CDR3 size: 16 residues.

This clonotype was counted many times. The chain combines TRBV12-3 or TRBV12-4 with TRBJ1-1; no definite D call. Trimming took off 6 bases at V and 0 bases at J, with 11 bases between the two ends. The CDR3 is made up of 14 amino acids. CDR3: CASSIRRVNTEAFF. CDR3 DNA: TGTGCCAGCAGCATCAGAAGGGTGAACACTGAAGCTTTCTTT.

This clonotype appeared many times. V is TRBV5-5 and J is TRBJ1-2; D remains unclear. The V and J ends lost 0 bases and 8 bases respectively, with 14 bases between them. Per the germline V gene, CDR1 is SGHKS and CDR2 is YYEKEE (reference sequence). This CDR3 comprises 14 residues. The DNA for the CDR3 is TGTGCCAGCAGCTTGGATTTCTACTCCGGAGGCTACACCTTC. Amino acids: CASSLDFYSGGYTF. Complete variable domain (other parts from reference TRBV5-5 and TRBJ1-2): DAGVTQSPTHLIKTRGQQVTLRCSPISGHKSVSWYQQVLGQGPQFIFQYYEKEERGRGNFPDRFSARQFPNYSSELNVNALLLGDSALYLCASSLDFYSGGYTFGSGTRLTVV.

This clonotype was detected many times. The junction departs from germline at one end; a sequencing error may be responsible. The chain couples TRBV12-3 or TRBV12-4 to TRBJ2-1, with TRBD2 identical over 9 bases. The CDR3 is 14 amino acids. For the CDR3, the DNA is TGTGCCAGCAGTTCCACCCACGCTAGCGGGATGTCTTCCTTC. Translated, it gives CASSSTHASGMSSF.

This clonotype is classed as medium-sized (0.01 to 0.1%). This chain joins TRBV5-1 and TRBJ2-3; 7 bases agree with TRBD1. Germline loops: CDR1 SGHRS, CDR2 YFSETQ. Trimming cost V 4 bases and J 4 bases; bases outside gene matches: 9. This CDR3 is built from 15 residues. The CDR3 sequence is CASSVRDSSPDTQYF. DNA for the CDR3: TGCGCCAGCAGCGTAAGGGACAGCTCACCAGATACGCAGTATTTT.

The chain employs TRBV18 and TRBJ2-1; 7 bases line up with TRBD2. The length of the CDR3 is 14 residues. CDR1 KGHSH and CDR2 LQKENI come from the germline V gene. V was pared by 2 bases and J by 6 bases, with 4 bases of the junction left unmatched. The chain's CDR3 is CASSPREGVNEQFF. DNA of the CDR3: TGTGCCAGCTCACCAAGGGAGGGAGTCAATGAGCAGTTCTTC.